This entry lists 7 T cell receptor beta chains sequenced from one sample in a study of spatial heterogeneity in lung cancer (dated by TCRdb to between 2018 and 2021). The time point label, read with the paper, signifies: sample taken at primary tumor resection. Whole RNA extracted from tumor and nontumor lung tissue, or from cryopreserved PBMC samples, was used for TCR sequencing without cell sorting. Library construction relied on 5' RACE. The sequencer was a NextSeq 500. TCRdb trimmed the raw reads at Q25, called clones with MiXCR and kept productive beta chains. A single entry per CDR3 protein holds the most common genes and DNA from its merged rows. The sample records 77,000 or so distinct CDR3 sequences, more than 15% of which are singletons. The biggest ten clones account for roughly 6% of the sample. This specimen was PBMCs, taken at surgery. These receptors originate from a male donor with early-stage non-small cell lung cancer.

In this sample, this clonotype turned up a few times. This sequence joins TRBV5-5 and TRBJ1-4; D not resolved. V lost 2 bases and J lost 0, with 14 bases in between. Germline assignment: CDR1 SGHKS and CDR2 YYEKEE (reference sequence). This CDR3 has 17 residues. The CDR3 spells CASSFRQTSATNEKLFF. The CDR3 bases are TGTGCCAGCAGCTTTCGGCAAACTTCTGCAACTAATGAAAAACTGTTTTTT.

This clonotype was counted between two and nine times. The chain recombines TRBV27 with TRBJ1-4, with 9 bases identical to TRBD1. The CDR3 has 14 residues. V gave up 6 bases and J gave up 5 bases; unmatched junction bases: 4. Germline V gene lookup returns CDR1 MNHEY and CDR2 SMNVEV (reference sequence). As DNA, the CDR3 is TGTGCCAGCAGCCGACAGGGGGGAAATGAAAAACTGTTTTTT. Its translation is CASSRQGGNEKLFF.

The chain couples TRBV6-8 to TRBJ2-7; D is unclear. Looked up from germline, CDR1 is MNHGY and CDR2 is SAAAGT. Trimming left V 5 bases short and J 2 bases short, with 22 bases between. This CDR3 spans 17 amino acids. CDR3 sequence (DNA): TGTGCCAGCAGTCCCAGAACGGGCGTCAGGTACGCCTACGAGCAGTACTTC. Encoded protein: CASSPRTGVRYAYEQYF.

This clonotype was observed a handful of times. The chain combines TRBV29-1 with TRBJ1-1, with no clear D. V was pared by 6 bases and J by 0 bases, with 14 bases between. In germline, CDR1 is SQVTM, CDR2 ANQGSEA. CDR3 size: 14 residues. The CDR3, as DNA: TGCAGCGTCCTTACCCGTCCCCTGAACACTGAAGCTTTCTTT. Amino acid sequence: CSVLTRPLNTEAFF.

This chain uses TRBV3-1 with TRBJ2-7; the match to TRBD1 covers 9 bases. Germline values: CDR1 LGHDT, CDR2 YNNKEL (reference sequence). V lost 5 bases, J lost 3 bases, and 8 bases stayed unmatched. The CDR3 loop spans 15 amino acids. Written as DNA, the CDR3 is TGTGCCAGCAGCTCCCGGGACAGGGTGATCTACGAGCAGTACTTC. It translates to CASSSRDRVIYEQYF.

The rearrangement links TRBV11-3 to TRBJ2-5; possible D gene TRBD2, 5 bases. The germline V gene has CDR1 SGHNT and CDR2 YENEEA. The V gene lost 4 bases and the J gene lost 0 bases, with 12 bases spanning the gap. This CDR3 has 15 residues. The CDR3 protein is CASSSHGEDQETQYF. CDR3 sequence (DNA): TGTGCCAGCAGCTCTCACGGGGAAGACCAAGAGACCCAGTACTTC.

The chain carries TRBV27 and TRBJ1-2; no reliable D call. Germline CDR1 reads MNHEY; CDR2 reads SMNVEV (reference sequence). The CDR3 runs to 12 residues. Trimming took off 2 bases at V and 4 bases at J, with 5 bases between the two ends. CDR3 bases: TGTGCCAGCAGTTTAGACGGCTATGGCTACACCTTC. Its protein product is CASSLDGYGYTF.